A single sample is the source of the 32 T cell receptor beta chains below, sequenced in a study of vaccination and CD4 T cells after COVID-19. An Oncomine TCR Beta short-read assay was used to sequence the DNA from cultured CD4+ T cells. TCRdb itself ran the PCR reads through MiXCR, one entry per CDR3 protein. The sample yields 20,000 to 25,000 distinct CDR3 sequences, less than 50% seen once. As for treatment: roughly 11-day PBMC culture with coronavirus spike peptide pools or control peptides (ViraFEST assay). Their antigen targets remain unknown. Specimen: CD4+ T cells from blood, cultured in vitro. The receptors were gathered from a human donor who had recovered from COVID-19.

This clonotype was found a few times. V usage is TRBV7-9 and J usage is TRBJ1-5; D is perhaps TRBD1 (5 bases). This CDR3 spans 17 amino acids. V was clipped by 10 bases and J by 6 bases, with 28 bases between them. The germline V gene has CDR1 SEHNR and CDR2 FQNEAQ (reference sequence). The CDR3 loop reads CATPLGTLVSMGQPQHF. CDR3 in DNA: TGTGCCACCCCCCTGGGGACTTTGGTATCAATGGGTCAGCCCCAGCATTTT.

The chain uses TRBV6-5 and TRBJ2-1; tentatively, D is TRBD2 (6 bases). The CDR3 runs 16 residues. The V end lost 3 bases, the J end lost 10 bases, and 22 bases lay between the germline ends. From germline, CDR1 is MNHEY and CDR2 SVGAGI. The CDR3 reads CASSYSSGDSLGEQFF. Written as DNA, the CDR3 is TGTGCCAGCAGTTATAGCTCGGGAGACTCCCTTGGGGAGCAGTTCTTC.

In this sample, this clonotype turned up a few times. The rearrangement links TRBV3-1 to TRBJ1-1, with TRBD1 as a possible D gene (6 bases). The CDR3 totals 14 residues. Between the trimmed V and J ends, which lost 8 bases and 5 bases, there was a span of 18 bases. Germline V CDR1 and CDR2: LGHDT, YNNKEL (reference sequence). The CDR3 loop is CASGPLDRRTEAFF. The CDR3 nucleotides are TGTGCCAGCGGTCCCCTTGACAGGAGAACTGAAGCTTTCTTT.

V is TRBV30 and J is TRBJ2-3; D ambiguous. V was shortened by 4 bases and J by 5 bases, with 7 bases between the two germline ends. CDR3 length equals 11 residues. Germline CDR1 is GTSNPN and CDR2 is SVGIG (reference sequence). The CDR3 loop reads CAWNLLDTQYF. The CDR3 coding sequence is TGTGCCTGGAACCTATTAGATACGCAGTATTTT.

V gene TRBV7-9 combines with J gene TRBJ2-3, with TRBD2 matching over 13 bases. Trimming took 5 bases from V and 7 from J; bases not matched to a gene: 9. In germline, CDR1 is SEHNR, CDR2 FQNEAQ (reference sequence). The CDR3 runs 16 residues. CDR3: CASSPELAGGPHTQYF. In DNA, the CDR3 is TGTGCCAGCAGCCCAGAACTAGCGGGAGGGCCCCATACGCAGTATTTT.

The chain is built from TRBV6-1 and TRBJ2-4; 8 bases are a match to TRBD1. Germline V gene data show CDR1 as MNHNS and CDR2 as SASEGT. This CDR3 is built from 13 residues. V gave up 6 bases and J gave up 6 bases; unmatched junction bases: 4. The CDR3 sequence is CASSPQGVNIQYF. CDR3 in DNA: TGTGCCAGCAGCCCACAGGGGGTAAACATTCAGTACTTC.

The chain uses TRBV7-2 and TRBJ2-1; 10 bases align to TRBD2. V lost 1 base and J lost 3; bases outside the gene matches: 3. CDR1 and CDR2 (germline): SGHTA, FQGNSA. This CDR3 contains 16 residues. For the CDR3, the DNA is TGTGCCAGCAGCTTAGTATGGACTAGCGGCTACAATGAGCAGTTCTTC. This gives the protein CASSLVWTSGYNEQFF.

The V and J genes are TRBV2 and TRBJ2-1; D unresolved. Germline assignment: CDR1 SNHLY and CDR2 FYNNEI. The V end was cut by 2 bases, the J end by 4 bases, with 9 bases between. The CDR3 is 14 residues long. This CDR3 reads CASSEIASYNEQFF. DNA of the CDR3: TGTGCCAGCAGTGAAATAGCTTCGTACAATGAGCAGTTCTTC.

CDR3: CASSGLDRKSQHF. In nucleotides, the CDR3 is TGTGCCAGCAGCGGTCTGGACAGGAAGTCCCAGCATTTT. This chain connects TRBV2 to TRBJ1-5; 7 nucleotides line up with TRBD1. This CDR3 has 13 amino acids. V shed 6 bases, J shed 11 bases, and the junction held 10 bases outside the gene matches. Germline lookup yields CDR1 SNHLY and CDR2 FYNNEI.

The CDR3 DNA sequence: TGTGCCAGCAGCCAATGGGGGGGGAACACAGATACGCAGTATTTT. The encoded protein is CASSQWGGNTDTQYF. The rearrangement links TRBV7-2 to TRBJ2-3; 7 bases are shared with TRBD2. Germline V gene data show CDR1 as SGHTA and CDR2 as FQGNSA. V was clipped by 5 bases and J by 2 bases; unmatched bases: 7. The CDR3 is made up of 15 amino acids.

This chain's CDR3 is CATSGPNEQFF. DNA for the CDR3: TGTGCCACCAGTGGACCCAATGAGCAGTTCTTC. This chain joins TRBV24-1 and TRBJ2-1; D is unclear. This CDR3 is 11 amino acids long. Germline CDR1 is KGHDR and CDR2 is SFDVKD. The V end lost 5 bases, the J end lost 6 bases, and 4 bases lay between the germline ends.

The chain has TRBV20-1 and TRBJ2-3, with D hard to call. The length of the CDR3 is 14 residues. The V gene's germline CDR1 is DFQATT and CDR2 SNEGSKA (reference sequence). V shed 4 bases and J shed 1 base, with 12 bases lying between them. The CDR3 nucleotides read TGCAGTGCTAACCCCCCTGTGGGCACAGATACGCAGTATTTT. As protein: CSANPPVGTDTQYF.

The chain links TRBV27 to TRBJ2-2; a weak D match, TRBD2 (7 bases). In germline, CDR1 is MNHEY, CDR2 SMNVEV (reference sequence). The V end lost 7 bases, the J end lost 7 bases, and 16 bases lay between the germline ends. This CDR3 spans 14 amino acids. In nucleotides, the CDR3 is TGTGCCAGCACCTTCGGGGGGCTTAGCGGGGAGCTGTTTTTT. Amino acid sequence: CASTFGGLSGELFF.

The chain combines TRBV28 with TRBJ1-4; 7 bases map to TRBD1. V shed 5 bases and J 5 bases; nucleotides not matched to a gene: 8. Germline CDR1 MDHEN, CDR2 SYDVKM. This CDR3 has 15 amino acids. CDR3 DNA sequence: TGTGCCAGCAGTCAATACGGGGACAGCAATGAAAAACTGTTTTTT. Protein product: CASSQYGDSNEKLFF.

This clonotype has a handful of counts. This chain connects TRBV2 to TRBJ1-1, with 8 bases matching TRBD1. The J segment lost 7 bases and the V segment lost 6 bases, leaving 4 bases of the junction unmatched. This CDR3 contains 12 residues. CDR1 is SNHLY, CDR2 FYNNEI, per germline. The DNA for the CDR3 is TGTGCCAGCAGGGGACAGGCGAGTGAAGCTTTCTTT. This codes for CASRGQASEAFF.

V gene TRBV6-1 combines with J gene TRBJ1-2, with 9 nucleotides matching TRBD1. The CDR3 contains 14 residues. The V and J ends lost 2 bases and 6 bases, in that order; junction bases with no gene match: 4. Per the germline V gene, CDR1 is MNHNS and CDR2 is SASEGT. The CDR3 DNA sequence: TGTGCCAGCAGTGAACAACAGGGGGCGGATGGCTACACCTTC. It is translated as CASSEQQGADGYTF.

CDR3 protein: CASSLLGTDTQYF. As DNA, the CDR3 is TGTGCCAGCAGTCTTCTAGGCACAGATACGCAGTATTTT. The chain links TRBV9 to TRBJ2-3; D call uncertain. Trimming pared 5 bases from V and 1 base from J, leaving 8 bases between. CDR3 length equals 13 residues. Germline V gene sequence: CDR1 SGDLS, CDR2 YYNGEE.

This rearrangement joins TRBV14 to TRBJ1-2; 7 nucleotides agree with TRBD1. The ends lost 4 bases at V and 8 bases at J; junction bases unmatched: 13. The CDR3 covers 15 residues. The V gene's germline CDR1 is SGHDN and CDR2 FVKESK. The chain's CDR3 is CASSPLDREDEGYTF. CDR3 bases: TGTGCCAGCAGCCCTCTCGACAGGGAAGATGAGGGCTACACCTTC.

A few counts support this clonotype. This chain connects TRBV5-1 to TRBJ2-3, with 13 bases lining up with TRBD2. Germline V CDR1 and CDR2: SGHRS, YFSETQ. The CDR3 contains 16 residues. J was trimmed by 1 base and V by 2 bases; bases with no gene match: 1. Here the CDR3 DNA reads TGCGCCAGCAGCTTAACTAGCGGGGGGGGCACAGATACGCAGTATTTT. This codes for CASSLTSGGGTDTQYF.

The chain is built from TRBV6-1 and TRBJ1-1; maybe TRBD1 (5 bases). Germline CDR1 MNHNS, CDR2 SASEGT. The germline V and J ends were trimmed by 7 bases and 5 bases, with 11 bases remaining between them. The CDR3 is 12 amino acids. In DNA form, the CDR3 reads TGTGCCAGCAACCGAGGGGATACTGAAGCTTTCTTT. This translates into CASNRGDTEAFF.

V usage is TRBV10-1 and J usage is TRBJ2-3, with D uncertain. Deletions cut 3 bases from V and 2 bases from J, with 6 bases between. Per germline, CDR1 WNHNN and CDR2 SYGVQD (reference sequence). The CDR3 is 13 residues long. The chain's CDR3 is CASSEANTDTQYF. In nucleotides, the CDR3 is TGCGCCAGCAGTGAAGCAAACACAGATACGCAGTATTTT.

This chain links TRBV7-7 with TRBJ2-5; D might be TRBD1 (5 bases). V shed 2 bases and J shed 2 bases, with 12 bases lying between them. The CDR3 sequence is 15 residues long. Per the germline V gene, CDR1 is SSHAT and CDR2 is FNYEAQ (reference sequence). The CDR3 DNA reads as TGTGCCAGCAGCTTAAATGGCAGGGCTCAAGAGACCCAGTACTTC. This translates into CASSLNGRAQETQYF.

This clonotype was seen a few times. Written as DNA, the CDR3 is TGTGCCAGCAGCTGGGACAGGGGGTATGGCTACACCTTC. Amino acids: CASSWDRGYGYTF. The chain employs TRBV7-9 and TRBJ1-2, with 11 bases identical to TRBD1. Germline trimming cut 4 bases from V and 5 bases from J; bases unmatched to any gene: 0. From germline, CDR1 is SEHNR and CDR2 FQNEAQ (reference sequence). This CDR3 spans 13 amino acids.

The V gene is TRBV10-3, the J gene TRBJ2-1; the match to TRBD1 covers 7 bases. CDR1 and CDR2 from the germline V gene are ENHRY and SYGVKD. The CDR3 length is 13 residues. V shed 4 bases, J shed 9 bases, and the junction held 6 bases outside the gene matches. The CDR3 DNA sequence: TGTGCCATCAGTGGACAGGGAGTTCCTGAGCAGTTCTTC. This translates into CAISGQGVPEQFF.

The chain has TRBV11-2 and TRBJ2-3; D is possibly TRBD1 or TRBD2 (5 bases each). V was trimmed by 5 bases and J by 4 bases, leaving 16 bases between them. This CDR3 has 15 residues. Germline V CDR1 and CDR2: SGHAT, FQNNGV. The CDR3 DNA reads as TGTGCCAGCAGCCCCGGGACGGCGAGGTCAGATACGCAGTATTTT. This sequence encodes CASSPGTARSDTQYF.

This clonotype appeared a few times. This sequence joins TRBV20-1 and TRBJ1-5; D might be TRBD1 (5 bases). V lost 6 bases and J lost 0, with 15 bases in between. The CDR3 totals 15 residues. CDR1 is DFQATT, CDR2 SNEGSKA, per germline (reference sequence). The CDR3 region has the DNA TGCAGTGCGAGCCCGGACAACCATAGCAATCAGCCCCAGCATTTT. This translates into CSASPDNHSNQPQHF.

This clonotype was counted between two and nine times. The genes are TRBV20-1 and TRBJ1-1; D remains unclear. Germline V gene sequence: CDR1 DFQATT, CDR2 SNEGSKA (reference sequence). V was trimmed by 5 bases and J by 6 bases, leaving 13 bases between them. The length of the CDR3 is 12 residues. The CDR3 sequence: CSAPGDGPEAFF. The CDR3 DNA follows: TGCAGTGCTCCCGGCGACGGGCCTGAAGCTTTCTTT.

The chain carries TRBV29-1 and TRBJ1-1, with D uncertain. This CDR3 region has 14 residues. Germline CDR1 is SQVTM and CDR2 is ANQGSEA. The V and J ends lost 6 bases and 1 base respectively, with 15 bases between them. CDR3 residues: CSVMWTERNTEAFF. In nucleotides, the CDR3 is TGCAGCGTAATGTGGACGGAACGGAACACTGAAGCTTTCTTT.

This clonotype was detected only a few times. This chain joins TRBV11-2 and TRBJ2-2, with 9 bases aligning to TRBD2. The junction had 5 bases not matched to a gene; V was cut back by 3 bases and J by 3 bases. Germline-derived CDR1 and CDR2 are SGHAT and FQNNGV. The CDR3 spans 16 residues. CDR3: CASSLGTSRDTGELFF. Written as DNA, the CDR3 is TGTGCCAGCAGCTTGGGGACTAGCCGCGACACCGGGGAGCTGTTTTTT.

The chain employs TRBV10-2 and TRBJ2-3; D possibly uses TRBD1 or TRBD2 (5 bases each). V was shortened by 9 bases and J by 5 bases, with 18 bases between the two germline ends. The CDR3 runs to 14 residues. From germline, CDR1 is WSHSY and CDR2 SAAADI. The CDR3 spells CASKLQGAGDTQYF. As DNA, the CDR3 is TGCGCCAGTAAGCTTCAGGGAGCTGGAGATACGCAGTATTTT.

CDR3 residues: CASSSLAGGGHEQYF. The DNA of the CDR3 is TGTGCCAGCAGCTCCCTGGCCGGGGGAGGCCACGAGCAGTACTTC. The chain couples TRBV6-7 to TRBJ2-7; D might be TRBD2 (6 bases). TRBV6-7 is filed as an ORF, its function uncertain. The CDR3 is made up of 15 amino acids. V shed 6 bases and J shed 5 bases, with 20 bases lying between them.

The chain has TRBV19 and TRBJ1-1, with D maybe TRBD1 (6 bases). Germline V gene lookup returns CDR1 LNHDA and CDR2 SQIVND (reference sequence). There are 14 residues in the CDR3. V was trimmed by 7 bases and J by 7 bases, leaving 19 bases between them. The CDR3 nucleotides read TGTGCCAGTAAAGTATCAGGGGCAACAGGTGAAGCTTTCTTT. Its protein product is CASKVSGATGEAFF.